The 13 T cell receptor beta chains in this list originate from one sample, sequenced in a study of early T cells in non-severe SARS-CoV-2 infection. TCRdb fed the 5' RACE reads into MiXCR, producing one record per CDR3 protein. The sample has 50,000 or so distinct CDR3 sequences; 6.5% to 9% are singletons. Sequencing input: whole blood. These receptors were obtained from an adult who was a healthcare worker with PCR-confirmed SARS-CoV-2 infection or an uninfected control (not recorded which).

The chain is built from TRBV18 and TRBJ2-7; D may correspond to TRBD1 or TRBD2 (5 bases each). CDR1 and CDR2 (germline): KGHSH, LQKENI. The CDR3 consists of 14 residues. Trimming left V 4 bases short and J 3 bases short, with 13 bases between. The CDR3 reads CASSLSGDRYEQYF. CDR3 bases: TGTGCCAGCTCACTGAGTGGGGACCGCTACGAGCAGTACTTC.

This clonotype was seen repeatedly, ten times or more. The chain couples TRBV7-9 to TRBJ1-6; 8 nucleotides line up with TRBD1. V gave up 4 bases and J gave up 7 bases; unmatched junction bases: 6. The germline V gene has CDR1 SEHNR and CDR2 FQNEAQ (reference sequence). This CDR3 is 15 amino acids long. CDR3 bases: TGTGCCAGCAGCTCCTGGACAGGGCGGAATTCACCCCTCCACTTT. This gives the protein CASSSWTGRNSPLHF. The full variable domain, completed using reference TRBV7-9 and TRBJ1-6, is DTGVSQNPRHKITKRGQNVTFRCDPISEHNRLYWYRQTLGQGPEFLTYFQNEAQLEKSRLLSDRFSAERPKGSFSTLEIQRTEQGDSAMYLCASSSWTGRNSPLHFGNGTRLTVT.

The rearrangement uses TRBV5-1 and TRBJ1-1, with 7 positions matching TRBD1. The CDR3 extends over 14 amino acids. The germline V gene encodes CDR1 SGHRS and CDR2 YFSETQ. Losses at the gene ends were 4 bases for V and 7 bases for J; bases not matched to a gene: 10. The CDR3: CASSVNRGGSEAFF. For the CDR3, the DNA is TGCGCCAGCAGCGTGAACAGGGGAGGAAGTGAAGCTTTCTTT.

The CDR3 is CASSRGVGRPDAYEQYF. In DNA form, the CDR3 reads TGTGCCAGCAGCCGAGGGGTCGGCAGGCCGGATGCCTACGAGCAGTACTTC. The V gene is TRBV7-8, the J gene TRBJ2-7, with D perhaps matching TRBD1 or TRBD2 (5 bases each). The germline gives CDR1 SGHVS, CDR2 FQNEAQ. This CDR3 has 17 amino acids. V was trimmed by 5 bases and J by 2 bases, leaving 22 bases between them.

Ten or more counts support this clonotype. The CDR3 region is CSVVRQNYGYTF. CDR3 nucleotide sequence: TGCAGCGTTGTCCGGCAGAACTATGGCTACACCTTC. The chain couples TRBV29-1 to TRBJ1-2, with D unresolved. The CDR3 covers 12 residues. Trimming pared 4 bases from V and 2 bases from J, leaving 8 bases between. The V gene's germline CDR1 is SQVTM and CDR2 ANQGSEA.

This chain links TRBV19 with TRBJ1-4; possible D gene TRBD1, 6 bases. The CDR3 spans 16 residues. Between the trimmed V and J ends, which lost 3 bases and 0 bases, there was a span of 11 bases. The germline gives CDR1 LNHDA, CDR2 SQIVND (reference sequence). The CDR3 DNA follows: TGTGCCAGTAGTATCCTTCGGACAGCAACTAATGAAAAACTGTTTTTT. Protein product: CASSILRTATNEKLFF.

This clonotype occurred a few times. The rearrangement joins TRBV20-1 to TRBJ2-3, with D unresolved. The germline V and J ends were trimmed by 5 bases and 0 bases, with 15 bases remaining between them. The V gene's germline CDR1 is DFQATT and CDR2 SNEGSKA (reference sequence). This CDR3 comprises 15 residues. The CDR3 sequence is CSAYSRAASTDTQYF. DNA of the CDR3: TGCAGTGCTTATTCAAGGGCGGCTAGCACAGATACGCAGTATTTT.

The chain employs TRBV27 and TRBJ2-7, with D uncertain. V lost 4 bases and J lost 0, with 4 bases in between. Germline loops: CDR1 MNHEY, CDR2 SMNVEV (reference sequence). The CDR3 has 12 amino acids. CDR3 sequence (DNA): TGTGCCAGCAGTTCCAACTCCTACGAGCAGTACTTC. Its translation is CASSSNSYEQYF.

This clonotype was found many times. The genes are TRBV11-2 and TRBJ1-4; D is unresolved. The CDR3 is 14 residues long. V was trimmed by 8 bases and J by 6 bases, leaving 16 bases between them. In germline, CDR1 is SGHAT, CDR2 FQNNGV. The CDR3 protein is CASGRGPMDEKLFF. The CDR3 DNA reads TGTGCCAGCGGGAGAGGACCCATGGATGAAAAACTGTTTTTT.

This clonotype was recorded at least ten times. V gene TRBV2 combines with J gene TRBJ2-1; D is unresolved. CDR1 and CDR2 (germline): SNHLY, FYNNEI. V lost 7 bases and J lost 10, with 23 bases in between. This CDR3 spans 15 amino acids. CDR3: CASTLTAFPSEEQFF. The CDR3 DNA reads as TGTGCCAGCACCCTCACAGCGTTCCCCTCCGAAGAGCAGTTCTTC.

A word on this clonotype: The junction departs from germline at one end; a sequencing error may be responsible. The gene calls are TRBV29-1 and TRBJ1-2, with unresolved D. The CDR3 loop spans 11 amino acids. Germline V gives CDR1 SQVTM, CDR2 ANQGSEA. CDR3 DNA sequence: TGCAGCGTTGAACAGGACTATGGCTACGCCTTC. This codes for CSVEQDYGYAF.

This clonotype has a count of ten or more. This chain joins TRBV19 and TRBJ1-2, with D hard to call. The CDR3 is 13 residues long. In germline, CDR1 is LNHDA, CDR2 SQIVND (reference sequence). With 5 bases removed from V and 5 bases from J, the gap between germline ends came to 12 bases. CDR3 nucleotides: TGTGCCAGTAGTCTTCAGGTATTTTATGGCTACACCTTC. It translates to CASSLQVFYGYTF.

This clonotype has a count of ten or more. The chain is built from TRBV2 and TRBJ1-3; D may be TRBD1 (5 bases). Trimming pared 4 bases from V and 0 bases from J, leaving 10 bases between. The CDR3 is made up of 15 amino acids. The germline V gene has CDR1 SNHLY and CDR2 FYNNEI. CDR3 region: CASSGDRFSGNTIYF. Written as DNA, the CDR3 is TGTGCCAGCAGTGGCGACAGATTCTCTGGAAACACCATATATTTT.